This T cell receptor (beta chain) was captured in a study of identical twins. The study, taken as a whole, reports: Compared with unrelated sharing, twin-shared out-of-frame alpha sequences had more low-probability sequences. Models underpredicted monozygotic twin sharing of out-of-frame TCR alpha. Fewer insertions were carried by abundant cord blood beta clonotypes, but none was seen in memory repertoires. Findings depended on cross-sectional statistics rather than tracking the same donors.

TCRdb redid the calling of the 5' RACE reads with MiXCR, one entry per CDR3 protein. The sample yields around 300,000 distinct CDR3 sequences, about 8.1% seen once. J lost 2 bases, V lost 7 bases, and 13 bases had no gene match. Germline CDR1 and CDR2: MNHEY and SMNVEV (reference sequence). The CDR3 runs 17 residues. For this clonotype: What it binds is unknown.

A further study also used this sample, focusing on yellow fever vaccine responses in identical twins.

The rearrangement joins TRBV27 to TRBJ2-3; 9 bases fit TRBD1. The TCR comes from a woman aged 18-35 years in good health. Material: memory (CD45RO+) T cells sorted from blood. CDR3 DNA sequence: TGTGCCAGCACCCAACGGGGGACAGGGAGACACACAGATACGCAGTATTTT. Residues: CASTQRGTGRHTDTQYF.